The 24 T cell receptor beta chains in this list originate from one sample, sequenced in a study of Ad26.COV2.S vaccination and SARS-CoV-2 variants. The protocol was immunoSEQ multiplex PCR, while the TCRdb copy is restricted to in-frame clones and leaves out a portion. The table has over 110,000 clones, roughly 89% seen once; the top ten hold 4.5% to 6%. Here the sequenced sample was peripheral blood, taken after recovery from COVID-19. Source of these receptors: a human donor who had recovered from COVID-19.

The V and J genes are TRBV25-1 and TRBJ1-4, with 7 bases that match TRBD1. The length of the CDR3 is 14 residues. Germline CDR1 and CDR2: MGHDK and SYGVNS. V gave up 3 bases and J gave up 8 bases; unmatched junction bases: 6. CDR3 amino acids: CASSETGWEEKLFF. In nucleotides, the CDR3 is TGTGCCAGCAGTGAGACAGGGTGGGAGGAAAAACTGTTTTTT.

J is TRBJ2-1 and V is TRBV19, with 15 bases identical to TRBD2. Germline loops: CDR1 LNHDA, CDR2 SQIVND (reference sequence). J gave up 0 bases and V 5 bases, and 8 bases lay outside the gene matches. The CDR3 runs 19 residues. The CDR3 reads CASSDRGLAGGSSYNEQFF. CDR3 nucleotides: TGTGCCAGTAGTGACAGAGGACTAGCGGGGGGGAGCTCCTACAATGAGCAGTTCTTC. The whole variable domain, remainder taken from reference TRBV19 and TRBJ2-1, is DGGITQSPKYLFRKEGQNVTLSCEQNLNHDAMYWYRQDPGQGLRLIYYSQIVNDFQKGDIAEGYSVSREKKESFPLTVTSAQKNPTAFYLCASSDRGLAGGSSYNEQFFGPGTRLTVL.

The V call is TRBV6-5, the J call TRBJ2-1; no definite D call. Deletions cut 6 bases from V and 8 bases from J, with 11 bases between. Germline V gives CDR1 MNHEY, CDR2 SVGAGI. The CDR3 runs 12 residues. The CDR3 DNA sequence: TGTGCCAGCAGCCCCCCATCCCATGAGCAGTTCTTC. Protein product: CASSPPSHEQFF.

The CDR3 here is CASSALAGGVYNEQFF. In nucleotides, the CDR3 is TGTGCCAGCAGCGCCCTAGCGGGGGGGGTCTACAATGAGCAGTTCTTC. The chain couples TRBV27 to TRBJ2-1; TRBD2 agrees at 12 bases. Germline lookup yields CDR1 MNHEY and CDR2 SMNVEV (reference sequence). The CDR3 totals 16 residues. Germline trimming cut 6 bases from V and 3 bases from J; bases unmatched to any gene: 6.

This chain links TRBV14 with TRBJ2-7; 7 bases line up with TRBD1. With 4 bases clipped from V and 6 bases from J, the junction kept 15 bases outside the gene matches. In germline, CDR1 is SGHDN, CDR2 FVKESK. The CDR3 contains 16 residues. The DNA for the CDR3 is TGTGCCAGCAGCCGACAAATCGACAGGGTAAAGGGCGAGCAGTACTTC. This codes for CASSRQIDRVKGEQYF.

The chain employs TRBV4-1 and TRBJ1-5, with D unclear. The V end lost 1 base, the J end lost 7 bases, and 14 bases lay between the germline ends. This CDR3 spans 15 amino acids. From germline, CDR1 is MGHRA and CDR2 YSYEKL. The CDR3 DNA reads TGCGCCAGCAGCCAAGTGGGGTCTTTGAACCAGCCCCAGCATTTT. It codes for CASSQVGSLNQPQHF.

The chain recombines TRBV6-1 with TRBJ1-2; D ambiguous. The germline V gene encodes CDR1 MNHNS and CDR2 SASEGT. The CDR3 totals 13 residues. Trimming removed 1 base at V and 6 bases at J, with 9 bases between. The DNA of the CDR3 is TGTGCCAGCAGTGAAGAGTCCGGGGATGGCTACACCTTC. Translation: CASSEESGDGYTF.

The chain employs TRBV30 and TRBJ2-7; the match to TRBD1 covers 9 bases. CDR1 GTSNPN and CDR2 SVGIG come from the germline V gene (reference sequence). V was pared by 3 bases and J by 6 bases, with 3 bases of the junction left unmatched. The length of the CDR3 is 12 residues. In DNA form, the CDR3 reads TGTGCCTGGAGGGGACAGGGTGGCGAGCAGTACTTC. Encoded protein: CAWRGQGGEQYF.

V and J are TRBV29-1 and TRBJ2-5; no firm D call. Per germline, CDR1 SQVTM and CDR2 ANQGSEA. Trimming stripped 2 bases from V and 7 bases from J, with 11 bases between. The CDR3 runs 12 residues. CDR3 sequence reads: CSVEHPGLTQYF. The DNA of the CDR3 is TGCAGCGTTGAACACCCGGGTTTGACCCAGTACTTC.

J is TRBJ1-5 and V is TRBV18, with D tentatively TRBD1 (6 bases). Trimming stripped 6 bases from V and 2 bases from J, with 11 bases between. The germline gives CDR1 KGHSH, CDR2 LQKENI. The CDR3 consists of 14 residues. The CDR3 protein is CASSSDSGNQPQHF. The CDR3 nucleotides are TGTGCCAGCTCCTCGGACAGCGGCAATCAGCCCCAGCATTTT.

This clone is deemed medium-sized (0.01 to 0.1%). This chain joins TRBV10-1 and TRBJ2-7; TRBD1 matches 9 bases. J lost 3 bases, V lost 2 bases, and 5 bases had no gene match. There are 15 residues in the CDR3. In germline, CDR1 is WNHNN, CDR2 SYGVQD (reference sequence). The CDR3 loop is CASSESRDRVYEQYF. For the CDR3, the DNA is TGCGCCAGCAGTGAGAGCAGGGACAGGGTCTACGAGCAGTACTTC.

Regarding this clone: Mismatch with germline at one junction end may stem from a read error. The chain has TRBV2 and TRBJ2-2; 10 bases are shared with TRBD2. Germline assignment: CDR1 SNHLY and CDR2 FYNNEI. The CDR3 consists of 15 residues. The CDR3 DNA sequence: TGTGCCAGCAGGGAAGCGGGGGGGCCTGCCGGGGAGCTGTTTTTT. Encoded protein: CASREAGGPAGELFF.

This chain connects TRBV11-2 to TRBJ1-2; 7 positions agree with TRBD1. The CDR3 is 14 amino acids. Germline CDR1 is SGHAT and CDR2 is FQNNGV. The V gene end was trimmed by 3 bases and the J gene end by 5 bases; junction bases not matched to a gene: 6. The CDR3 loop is CASSLPQTGYGYTF. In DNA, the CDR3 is TGTGCCAGCAGCTTGCCTCAGACAGGGTATGGCTACACCTTC.

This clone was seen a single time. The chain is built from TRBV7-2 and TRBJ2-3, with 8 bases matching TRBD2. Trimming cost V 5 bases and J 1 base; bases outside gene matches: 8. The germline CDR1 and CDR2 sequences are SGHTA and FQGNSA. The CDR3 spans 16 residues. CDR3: CASSGGLAGGTDTQYF. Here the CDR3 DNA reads TGTGCCAGCAGCGGCGGACTAGCAGGCGGCACAGATACGCAGTATTTT.

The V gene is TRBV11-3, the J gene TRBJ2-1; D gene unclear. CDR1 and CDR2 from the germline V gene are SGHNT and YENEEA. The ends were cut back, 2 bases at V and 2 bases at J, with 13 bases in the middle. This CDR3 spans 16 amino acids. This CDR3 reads CASSLRSKSAYNEQFF. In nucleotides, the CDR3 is TGTGCCAGCAGCTTACGTTCCAAGTCCGCCTACAATGAGCAGTTCTTC. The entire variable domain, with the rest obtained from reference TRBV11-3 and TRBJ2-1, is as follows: EAGVVQSPRYKIIEKKQPVAFWCNPISGHNTLYWYLQNLGQGPELLIRYENEEAVDDSQLPKDRFSAERLKGVDSTLKIQPAELGDSAVYLCASSLRSKSAYNEQFFGPGTRLTVL.

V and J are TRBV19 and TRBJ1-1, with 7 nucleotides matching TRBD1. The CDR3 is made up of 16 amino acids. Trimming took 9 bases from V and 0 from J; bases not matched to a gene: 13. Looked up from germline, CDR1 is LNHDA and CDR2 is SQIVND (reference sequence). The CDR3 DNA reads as TGTGCCAGCCGAAGGGACAGCGGAGGGATGAACACTGAAGCTTTCTTT. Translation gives CASRRDSGGMNTEAFF.

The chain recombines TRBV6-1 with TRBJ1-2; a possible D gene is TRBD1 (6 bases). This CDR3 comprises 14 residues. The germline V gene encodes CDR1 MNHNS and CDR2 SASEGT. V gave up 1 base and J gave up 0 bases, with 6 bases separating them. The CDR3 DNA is TGTGCCAGCAGTGAAGAGGGGGCTAACTATGGCTACACCTTC. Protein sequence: CASSEEGANYGYTF.

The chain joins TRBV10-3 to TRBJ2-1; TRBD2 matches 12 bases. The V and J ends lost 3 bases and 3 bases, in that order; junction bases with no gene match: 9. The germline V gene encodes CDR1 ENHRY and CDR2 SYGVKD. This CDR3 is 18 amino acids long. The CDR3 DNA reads TGTGCCATCAGTGATGTACTAGCGGGGGGCCGGAACTACAATGAGCAGTTCTTC. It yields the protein CAISDVLAGGRNYNEQFF.

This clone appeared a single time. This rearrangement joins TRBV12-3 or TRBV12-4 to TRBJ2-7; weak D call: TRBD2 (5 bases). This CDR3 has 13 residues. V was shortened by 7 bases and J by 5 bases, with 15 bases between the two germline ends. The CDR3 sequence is CASIHAGDNEQYF. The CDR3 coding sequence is TGTGCCAGCATTCACGCCGGGGATAACGAGCAGTACTTC.

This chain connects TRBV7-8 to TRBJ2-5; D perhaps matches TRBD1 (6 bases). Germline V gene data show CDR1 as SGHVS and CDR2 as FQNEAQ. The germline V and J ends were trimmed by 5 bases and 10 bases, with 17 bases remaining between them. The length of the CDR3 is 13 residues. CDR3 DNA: TGTGCCAGCAGCCCTAACTTCGGACAGTTCCAGTACTTC. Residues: CASSPNFGQFQYF.

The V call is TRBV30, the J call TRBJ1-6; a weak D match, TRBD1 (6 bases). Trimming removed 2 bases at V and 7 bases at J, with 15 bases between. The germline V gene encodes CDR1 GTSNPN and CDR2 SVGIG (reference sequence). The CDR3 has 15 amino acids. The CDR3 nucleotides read TGTGCCTGGAGTTTAAAGGGACAAAGGAATTCACCCCTCCACTTT. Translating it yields CAWSLKGQRNSPLHF.

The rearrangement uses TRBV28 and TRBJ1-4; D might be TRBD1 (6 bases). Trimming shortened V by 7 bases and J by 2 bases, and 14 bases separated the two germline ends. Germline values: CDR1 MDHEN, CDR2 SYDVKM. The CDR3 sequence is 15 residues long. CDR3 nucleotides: TGTGCCAGCACTATGGGGGGCGCTACTAATGAAAAACTGTTTTTT. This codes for CASTMGGATNEKLFF. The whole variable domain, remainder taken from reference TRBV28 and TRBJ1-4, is DVKVTQSSRYLVKRTGEKVFLECVQDMDHENMFWYRQDPGLGLRLIYFSYDVKMKEKGDIPEGYSVSREKKERFSLILESASTNQTSMYLCASTMGGATNEKLFFGSGTQLSVL.

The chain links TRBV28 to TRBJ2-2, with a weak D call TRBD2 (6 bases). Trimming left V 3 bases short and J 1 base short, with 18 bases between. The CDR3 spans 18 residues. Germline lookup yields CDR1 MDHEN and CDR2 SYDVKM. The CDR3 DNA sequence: TGTGCCAGCAGTTTGGTCCTCATCCGGGGAGGGAACACCGGGGAGCTGTTTTTT. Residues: CASSLVLIRGGNTGELFF.

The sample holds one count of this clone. CDR3 in DNA: TGTGCCAGTAGCAAAGGGACAGGGGGTTTGGATGAGCAGTTCTTC. It specifies CASSKGTGGLDEQFF. The J gene is TRBJ2-1, the V gene TRBV19, with TRBD1 identical over 11 bases. CDR3 length: 15 residues. With V trimmed by 6 bases and J by 8 bases, 9 bases remained unmatched. Per germline, CDR1 LNHDA and CDR2 SQIVND (reference sequence).